The 13 T cell receptor beta chains below were found in one sample sequenced in a study of T cell responses to AZD1222 COVID-19 vaccine. Profiled with immunoSEQ multiplex PCR; TCRdb holds only in-frame clones, not every one. The table shows about 120,000 clones, with roughly 91% occurring only once. The specimen comprised peripheral blood, sampled 28 days after the second AZD1222 dose. The receptors were gathered from an adult who received the AZD1222 COVID-19 vaccine.

The chain joins TRBV30 to TRBJ1-6; the D gene is possibly TRBD1 (5 bases). Germline V gives CDR1 GTSNPN, CDR2 SVGIG (reference sequence). The V and J ends lost 5 bases and 9 bases respectively, with 14 bases between them. This CDR3 contains 13 residues. CDR3 sequence: CAWGDRFGSPLHF. The CDR3 coding sequence is TGTGCCTGGGGAGACAGATTCGGTTCACCCCTCCACTTT. The whole variable domain, remainder taken from reference TRBV30 and TRBJ1-6, is SQTIHQWPATLVQPVGSPLSLECTVEGTSNPNLYWYRQAAGRGLQLLFYSVGIGQISSEVPQNLSASRPQDRQFILSSKKLLLSDSGFYLCAWGDRFGSPLHFGNGTRLTVT.

This sequence joins TRBV6-2 or TRBV6-3 and TRBJ2-7; D possibly corresponds to TRBD1 (6 bases). Deletions cut 2 bases from V and 6 bases from J, with 14 bases between. In germline, CDR1 is MNHEY, CDR2 SVGEGT. This CDR3 has 14 amino acids. As DNA, the CDR3 is TGTGCCAGCAGTTACCATTACGGACAGATCGAGCAGTACTTC. Its protein product is CASSYHYGQIEQYF.

The gene calls are TRBV6-5 and TRBJ1-1; weak D call: TRBD1 (6 bases). The CDR3 is made up of 14 amino acids. Trimming removed 6 bases at V and 7 bases at J, with 18 bases between. The germline gives CDR1 MNHEY, CDR2 SVGAGI. The CDR3 DNA sequence: TGTGCCAGCAGCTATATACAGGGTAATAGTGAAGCTTTCTTT. It is translated as CASSYIQGNSEAFF.

The J gene is TRBJ2-1, the V gene TRBV6-4; no clear D. This CDR3 contains 13 residues. The germline gives CDR1 MRHNA, CDR2 SNTAGT. Trimming removed 5 bases from V and 9 bases from J, with 14 bases in between. The CDR3: CASSPGSWGEQFF. The CDR3 DNA reads as TGTGCCAGCAGTCCTGGGTCTTGGGGTGAGCAGTTCTTC.

The chain links TRBV28 to TRBJ1-3; 7 bases fit TRBD1. CDR1 and CDR2 from the germline V gene are MDHEN and SYDVKM. V lost 5 bases and J lost 0; bases outside the gene matches: 7. This CDR3 has 16 amino acids. The CDR3 sequence is CASSPGDSSSGNTIYF. CDR3 nucleotide sequence: TGTGCCAGCAGTCCAGGGGACAGTAGCTCTGGAAACACCATATATTTT.

This clone was seen just once. The rearrangement uses TRBV18 and TRBJ1-3; D not resolved. This CDR3 region has 15 residues. The germline gives CDR1 KGHSH, CDR2 LQKENI. The V gene lost 2 bases and the J gene lost 0 bases, with 8 bases spanning the gap. The CDR3 nucleotides read TGTGCCAGCTCACCATCGGCCAACTCTGGAAACACCATATATTTT. Its translation: CASSPSANSGNTIYF. The full variable domain, with the rest looked up from reference TRBV18 and TRBJ1-3, is NAGVMQNPRHLVRRRGQEARLRCSPMKGHSHVYWYRQLPEEGLKFMVYLQKENIIDESGMPKERFSAEFPKEGPSILRIQQVVRGDSAAYFCASSPSANSGNTIYFGEGSWLTVV.

The V call is TRBV15, the J call TRBJ1-2, with 11 positions matching TRBD1. CDR3 length: 15 amino acids. In germline, CDR1 is LNHNV, CDR2 YYDKDF (reference sequence). The J segment lost 7 bases and the V segment lost 1 base, leaving 5 bases of the junction unmatched. The CDR3, as DNA: TGTGCCACCAGCAGAGCAGCGGACAGGGGGCTTGGCTACACCTTC. The encoded protein is CATSRAADRGLGYTF.

The rearrangement links TRBV19 to TRBJ1-5; 7 nucleotides line up with TRBD1. After removal of 5 bases from V and 6 bases from J, the junction contained 4 bases not matched to a gene. The germline V gene encodes CDR1 LNHDA and CDR2 SQIVND (reference sequence). This CDR3 contains 13 residues. Here the CDR3 DNA reads TGTGCCAGTAGTCTCCCAGGGGGTCAGCCCCAGCATTTT. Translated: CASSLPGGQPQHF. The full variable domain, completed using reference TRBV19 and TRBJ1-5, is DGGITQSPKYLFRKEGQNVTLSCEQNLNHDAMYWYRQDPGQGLRLIYYSQIVNDFQKGDIAEGYSVSREKKESFPLTVTSAQKNPTAFYLCASSLPGGQPQHFGDGTRLSIL.

This chain uses TRBV5-1 with TRBJ1-2, with 12 bases identical to TRBD1. The CDR3 covers 18 residues. CDR1 is SGHRS and CDR2 is YFSETQ in the germline V gene. With 5 bases clipped from V and 3 bases from J, the junction kept 14 bases outside the gene matches. The chain's CDR3 is CASRFLPGQGAGDYGYTF. The CDR3 nucleotides are TGCGCCAGCAGATTTCTTCCGGGACAGGGGGCTGGAGACTATGGCTACACCTTC.

The chain carries TRBV11-2 and TRBJ2-7, with a possible D match to TRBD2 (6 bases). Deletions cut 5 bases from V and 4 bases from J, with 18 bases between. This CDR3 is built from 15 residues. Germline CDR1 SGHAT, CDR2 FQNNGV. CDR3 sequence reads: CASSTPRRGKYEQYF. The CDR3 DNA sequence: TGTGCCAGCAGCACCCCCCGGAGGGGAAAATACGAGCAGTACTTC. Full variable domain (rest looked up from reference TRBV11-2 and TRBJ2-7): EAGVAQSPRYKIIEKRQSVAFWCNPISGHATLYWYQQILGQGPKLLIQFQNNGVVDDSQLPKDRFSAERLKGVDSTLKIQPAKLEDSAVYLCASSTPRRGKYEQYFGPGTRLTVT.

This clone occurred once. The rearrangement links TRBV7-2 to TRBJ1-2; maybe TRBD1 (5 bases). The CDR3 runs 13 residues. V was cut by 5 bases and J by 7 bases, with 14 bases left in between. Per the germline V gene, CDR1 is SGHTA and CDR2 is FQGNSA. The CDR3 DNA is TGTGCCAGCAGCCAGCCGACAGCCCTTGGCTACACCTTC. This gives the protein CASSQPTALGYTF.

The chain employs TRBV6-6 and TRBJ1-4; TRBD1 agrees at 7 bases. Trimming took 2 bases from V and 5 from J; bases not matched to a gene: 2. Germline V lookup: CDR1 MNHNY, CDR2 SVGAGI (reference sequence). CDR3 size: 14 residues. CDR3 nucleotide sequence: TGTGCCAGCAGTTACCAACAGGGGAATGAAAAACTGTTTTTT. Its protein product is CASSYQQGNEKLFF.

The chain couples TRBV18 to TRBJ2-7; TRBD1 aligns across 7 bases. There are 16 residues in the CDR3. The germline V gene has CDR1 KGHSH and CDR2 LQKENI. Trimming removed 2 bases from V and 1 base from J; junction bases left unmatched: 8. This CDR3 reads CASSPGSRGHSYEQYF. CDR3 DNA: TGTGCCAGCTCACCAGGATCGAGGGGGCATTCCTACGAGCAGTACTTC. Drawing the rest from reference TRBV18 and TRBJ2-7, the complete variable domain is NAGVMQNPRHLVRRRGQEARLRCSPMKGHSHVYWYRQLPEEGLKFMVYLQKENIIDESGMPKERFSAEFPKEGPSILRIQQVVRGDSAAYFCASSPGSRGHSYEQYFGPGTRLTVT.